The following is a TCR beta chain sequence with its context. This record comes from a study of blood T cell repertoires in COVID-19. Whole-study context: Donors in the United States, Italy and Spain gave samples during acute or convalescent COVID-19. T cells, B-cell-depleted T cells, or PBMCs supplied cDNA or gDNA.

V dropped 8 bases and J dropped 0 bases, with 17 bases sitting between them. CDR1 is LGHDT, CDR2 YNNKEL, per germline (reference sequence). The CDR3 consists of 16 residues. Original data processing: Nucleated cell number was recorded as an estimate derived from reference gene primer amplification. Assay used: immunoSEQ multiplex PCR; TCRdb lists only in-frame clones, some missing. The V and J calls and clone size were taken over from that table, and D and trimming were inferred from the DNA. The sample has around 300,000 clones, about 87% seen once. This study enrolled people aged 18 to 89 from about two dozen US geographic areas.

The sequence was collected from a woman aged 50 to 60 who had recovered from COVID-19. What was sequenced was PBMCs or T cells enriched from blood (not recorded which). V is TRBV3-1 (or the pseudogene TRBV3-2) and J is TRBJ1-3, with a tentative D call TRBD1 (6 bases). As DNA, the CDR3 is TGTGCCAGCGGGAGAACAGGGCCACGCTCTGGAAACACCATATATTTT. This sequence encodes CASGRTGPRSGNTIYF.